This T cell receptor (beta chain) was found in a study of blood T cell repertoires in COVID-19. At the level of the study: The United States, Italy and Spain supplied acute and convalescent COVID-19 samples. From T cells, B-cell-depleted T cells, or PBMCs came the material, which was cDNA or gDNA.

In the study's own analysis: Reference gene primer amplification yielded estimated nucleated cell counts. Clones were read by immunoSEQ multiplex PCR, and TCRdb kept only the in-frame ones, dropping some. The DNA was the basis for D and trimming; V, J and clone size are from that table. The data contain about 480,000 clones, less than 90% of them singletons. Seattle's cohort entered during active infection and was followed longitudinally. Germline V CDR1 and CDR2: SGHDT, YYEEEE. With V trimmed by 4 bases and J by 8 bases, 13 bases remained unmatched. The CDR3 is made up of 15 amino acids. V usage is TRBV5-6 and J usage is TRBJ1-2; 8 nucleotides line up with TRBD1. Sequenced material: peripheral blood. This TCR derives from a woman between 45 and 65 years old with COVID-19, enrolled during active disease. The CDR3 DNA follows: TGTGCCAGCAGCCCGGACAGGGACGTGAGTTGGGGCTACACCTTC. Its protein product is CASSPDRDVSWGYTF. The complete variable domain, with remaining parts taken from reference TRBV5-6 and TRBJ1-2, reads DAGVTQSPTHLIKTRGQQVTLRCSPKSGHDTVSWYQQALGQGPQFIFQYYEEEERQRGNFPDRFSGHQFPNYSSELNVNALLLGDSALYLCASSPDRDVSWGYTFGSGTRLTVV.